This T cell receptor (beta chain) appears in the sequencing data of a study of blood T cells in healthy people across ages. A J-beta primer mix and a sample-barcoded 5' primer were used in a second PCR of about 6 to 12 cycles. TCRdb reprocessed the 5' RACE reads via MiXCR and lists one record per CDR3 protein. Altogether around 970,000 distinct CDR3 sequences are present, 51% being singletons, with the ten largest covering roughly a fifth. Total RNA extracted from each sample amounted to at least 6 micrograms. Notes on this clonotype: What it binds is unknown.

Study conclusions and caveats: Whereas aged donors had fewer naive CD4+ cells, long-lived donors had more of them and higher diversity.

The CDR3 spans 14 residues. J was trimmed by 14 bases and V by 3 bases; bases with no gene match: 10. Germline V gene sequence: CDR1 DFQATT, CDR2 SNEGSKA (reference sequence). The TCR was taken from a woman aged 55-70 years in good health. Sequenced material: blood. The J gene is TRBJ2-3, the V gene TRBV20-1; 14 bases line up with TRBD2. In nucleotides, the CDR3 is TGCAGTGCTAGCGGTGATGGGACTAGCGGGAGAGGGTATTTT. Translation: CSASGDGTSGRGYF.